The next 14 T cell receptor beta chains were all read from a single sample in a study of blood T cell repertoires in COVID-19. TCRdb's table, derived via immunoSEQ multiplex PCR, lists solely in-frame clones and lacks some. This repertoire shows about 87,000 clones, over 70% found once; its top ten account for roughly 4.2%. What was sequenced was peripheral blood. The receptors here all came from a woman aged 45-59 years with acute or convalescent COVID-19.

The rearrangement joins TRBV10-3 to TRBJ1-1, with TRBD1 as a possible D gene (5 bases). Per germline, CDR1 ENHRY and CDR2 SYGVKD. V was shortened by 5 bases and J by 4 bases, with 11 bases between the two germline ends. CDR3 length: 13 residues. The CDR3 DNA reads TGTGCCATCAGTTTGGAGGGGAGCACTGAAGCTTTCTTT. Protein product: CAISLEGSTEAFF.

The chain's CDR3 is CASSFPGTYNEQFF. The CDR3 bases are TGTGCCAGCAGTTTCCCAGGGACCTACAATGAGCAGTTCTTC. The V call is TRBV28, the J call TRBJ2-1; the D gene is possibly TRBD1 (5 bases). Trimming shortened V by 3 bases and J by 2 bases, and 8 bases separated the two germline ends. The germline V gene encodes CDR1 MDHEN and CDR2 SYDVKM. CDR3 length equals 14 residues. Looking up the rest from reference TRBV28 and TRBJ2-1 gives the full variable domain: DVKVTQSSRYLVKRTGEKVFLECVQDMDHENMFWYRQDPGLGLRLIYFSYDVKMKEKGDIPEGYSVSREKKERFSLILESASTNQTSMYLCASSFPGTYNEQFFGPGTRLTVL.

This clone came up once. The genes are TRBV4-2 and TRBJ2-1; perhaps TRBD2 as D (5 bases). The CDR3 is 15 amino acids. The V end was cut by 4 bases, the J end by 5 bases, with 15 bases between. Germline CDR1 reads LGHNA; CDR2 reads YNFKEQ. DNA of the CDR3: TGTGCCAGCAGCCTGAGCGGTCAAAGGGACAATGAGCAGTTCTTC. It translates to CASSLSGQRDNEQFF.

The rearrangement uses TRBV30 and TRBJ1-2; TRBD1 matches 8 bases. V was clipped by 2 bases and J by 0 bases; unmatched bases: 2. The CDR3 totals 14 residues. CDR1 is GTSNPN, CDR2 SVGIG, per germline (reference sequence). CDR3 bases: TGTGCCTGGAGTTCGGACAGGGCTAACTATGGCTACACCTTC. Translated: CAWSSDRANYGYTF.

This clone was picked up a small number of times. CDR3 loop: CASSSGGYEQYF. As DNA, the CDR3 is TGTGCCAGCAGTTCCGGGGGGTACGAGCAGTACTTC. The V call is TRBV28, the J call TRBJ2-7, with 7 positions matching TRBD2. V shed 4 bases, J shed 4 bases, and the junction held 1 base outside the gene matches. CDR1 and CDR2 (germline): MDHEN, SYDVKM. The CDR3 covers 12 residues.

V is TRBV19 and J is TRBJ2-7, with 8 bases that match TRBD2. The V gene end was trimmed by 5 bases and the J gene end by 0 bases; junction bases not matched to a gene: 3. This CDR3 region has 14 residues. From germline, CDR1 is LNHDA and CDR2 SQIVND (reference sequence). CDR3 sequence: CASSVSGSSYEQYF. In DNA form, the CDR3 reads TGTGCCAGTAGTGTGAGCGGGAGCTCCTACGAGCAGTACTTC.

This clone was counted a few times. The gene calls are TRBV19 and TRBJ2-3; D is perhaps TRBD2 (6 bases). Looked up from germline, CDR1 is LNHDA and CDR2 is SQIVND (reference sequence). CDR3 length equals 15 residues. Trimming pared 8 bases from V and 4 bases from J, leaving 19 bases between. As DNA, the CDR3 is TGTGCCAGTCGCCCCCAGCGGGTGTCAGCAGATACGCAGTATTTT. Protein product: CASRPQRVSADTQYF.

The chain has TRBV10-3 and TRBJ2-7, with 7 bases lining up with TRBD1. The trim removed 4 bases at V and 5 bases at J, leaving 8 bases unmatched. The germline gives CDR1 ENHRY, CDR2 SYGVKD. The length of the CDR3 is 14 residues. This CDR3 reads CAISAEDRVHEQYF. The DNA for the CDR3 is TGTGCCATCAGTGCGGAAGACAGGGTTCACGAGCAGTACTTC.

This clone was seen a handful of times. The chain carries TRBV6-5 and TRBJ1-1; the D is unclear. The CDR3 has 15 residues. V was cut by 6 bases and J by 4 bases, with 18 bases left in between. Germline loops: CDR1 MNHEY, CDR2 SVGAGI. CDR3 bases: TGTGCCAGCAGGCTCGATCGGGTAGTGGGCACTGAAGCTTTCTTT. Translation gives CASRLDRVVGTEAFF.

The rearrangement uses TRBV28 and TRBJ2-3, with 10 bases identical to TRBD1. The CDR3 extends over 16 amino acids. V lost 5 bases and J lost 1; bases outside the gene matches: 6. Germline V lookup: CDR1 MDHEN, CDR2 SYDVKM. CDR3 nucleotides: TGTGCCAGCAGTATATATGGGACAGGGGGCACAGATACGCAGTATTTT. Encoded protein: CASSIYGTGGTDTQYF.

The chain links TRBV4-1 to TRBJ2-7; D perhaps matches TRBD1 (6 bases). Germline lookup yields CDR1 MGHRA and CDR2 YSYEKL. Trimming stripped 1 base from V and 7 bases from J, with 17 bases between. The CDR3 spans 15 residues. This CDR3 is CASSQAWQEQGEQYF. CDR3 in DNA: TGCGCCAGCAGCCAAGCGTGGCAGGAGCAGGGGGAGCAGTACTTC.

This clone was observed a few times. The chain is built from TRBV19 and TRBJ1-1, with D uncertain. The CDR3 is 14 amino acids. V shed 3 bases and J shed 4 bases, with 12 bases lying between them. Germline-derived CDR1 and CDR2 are LNHDA and SQIVND (reference sequence). The DNA of the CDR3 is TGTGCCAGTAGTATTGGGCAGATGGGCACTGAAGCTTTCTTT. This sequence encodes CASSIGQMGTEAFF.

The CDR3 DNA sequence: TGTGCCAGCGTTTGGCCCCATCAACAGGACCAGCATTTT. Its protein is CASVWPHQQDQHF. V and J are TRBV28 and TRBJ1-5; D might be TRBD1 (5 bases). CDR3 length equals 13 residues. The germline V and J ends were trimmed by 8 bases and 12 bases, with 20 bases remaining between them. Germline CDR1 and CDR2: MDHEN and SYDVKM.

This clone was detected a few times. The same CDR3 can be traced to other DNA sequences in this sample. The chain has TRBV30 and TRBJ1-5; D gene uncertain. Trimming shortened V by 3 bases and J by 0 bases, and 6 bases separated the two germline ends. Germline CDR1 GTSNPN, CDR2 SVGIG (reference sequence). The CDR3 is 13 amino acids. The CDR3 DNA reads TGTGCCTGGAGCGGCGGTAGCAATCAGCCCCAGCATTTT. It is translated as CAWSGGSNQPQHF. The full variable domain, with the rest looked up from reference TRBV30 and TRBJ1-5, is SQTIHQWPATLVQPVGSPLSLECTVEGTSNPNLYWYRQAAGRGLQLLFYSVGIGQISSEVPQNLSASRPQDRQFILSSKKLLLSDSGFYLCAWSGGSNQPQHFGDGTRLSIL.